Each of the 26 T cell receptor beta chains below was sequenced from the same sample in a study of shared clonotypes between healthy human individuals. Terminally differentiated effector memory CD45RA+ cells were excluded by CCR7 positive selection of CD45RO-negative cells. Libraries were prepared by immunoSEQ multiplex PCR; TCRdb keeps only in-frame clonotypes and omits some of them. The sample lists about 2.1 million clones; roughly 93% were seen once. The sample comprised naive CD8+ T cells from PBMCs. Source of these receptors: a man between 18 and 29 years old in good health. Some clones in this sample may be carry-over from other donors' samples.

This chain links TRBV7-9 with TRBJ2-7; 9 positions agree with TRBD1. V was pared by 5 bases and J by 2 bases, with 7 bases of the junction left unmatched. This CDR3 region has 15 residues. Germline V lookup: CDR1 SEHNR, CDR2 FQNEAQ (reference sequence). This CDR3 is CASSLGQGPAYEQYF. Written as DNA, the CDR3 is TGTGCCAGCAGCCTAGGACAGGGGCCTGCCTACGAGCAGTACTTC.

CDR3 loop: CASSHQETGLPMTTEAFF. CDR3 sequence (DNA): TGTGCCAGCAGTCACCAAGAAACGGGACTTCCTATGACCACTGAAGCTTTCTTT. The chain carries TRBV2 and TRBJ1-1, with a possible D match to TRBD1 (5 bases). This CDR3 has 18 amino acids. The V gene's germline CDR1 is SNHLY and CDR2 FYNNEI. Trimming took 5 bases from V and 4 from J, leaving 26 bases between them.

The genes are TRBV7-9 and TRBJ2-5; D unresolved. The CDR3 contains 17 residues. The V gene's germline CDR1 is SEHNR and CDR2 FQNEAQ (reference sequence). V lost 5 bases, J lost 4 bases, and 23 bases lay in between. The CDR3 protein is CASSPVIQTSPGETQYF. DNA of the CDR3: TGTGCCAGCAGCCCCGTCATCCAGACTTCCCCAGGAGAGACCCAGTACTTC.

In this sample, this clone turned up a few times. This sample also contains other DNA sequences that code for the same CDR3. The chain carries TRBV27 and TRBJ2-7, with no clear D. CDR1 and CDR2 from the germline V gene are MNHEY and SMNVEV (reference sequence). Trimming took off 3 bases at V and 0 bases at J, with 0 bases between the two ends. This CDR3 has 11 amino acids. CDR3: CASSFSYEQYF. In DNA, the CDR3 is TGTGCCAGCAGTTTCTCCTACGAGCAGTACTTC.

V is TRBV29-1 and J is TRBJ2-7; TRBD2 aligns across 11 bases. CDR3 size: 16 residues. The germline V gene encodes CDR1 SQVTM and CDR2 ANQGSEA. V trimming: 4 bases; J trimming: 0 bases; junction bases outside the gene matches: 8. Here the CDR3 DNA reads TGCAGCGTTGTACCTAGCGGGAGGATCAACTCCTACGAGCAGTACTTC. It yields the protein CSVVPSGRINSYEQYF.

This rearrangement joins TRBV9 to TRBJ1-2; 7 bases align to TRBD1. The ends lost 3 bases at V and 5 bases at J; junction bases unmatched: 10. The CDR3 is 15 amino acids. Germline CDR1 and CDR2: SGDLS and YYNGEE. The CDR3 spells CASSEGGGQAYGYTF. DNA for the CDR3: TGTGCCAGCAGCGAAGGTGGCGGACAGGCTTATGGCTACACCTTC.

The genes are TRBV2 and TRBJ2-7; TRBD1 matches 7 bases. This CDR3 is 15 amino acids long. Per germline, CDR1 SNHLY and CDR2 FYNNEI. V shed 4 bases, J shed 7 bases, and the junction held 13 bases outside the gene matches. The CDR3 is CASSVATGFVWEQYF. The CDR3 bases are TGTGCCAGCAGTGTAGCGACAGGGTTTGTATGGGAGCAGTACTTC.

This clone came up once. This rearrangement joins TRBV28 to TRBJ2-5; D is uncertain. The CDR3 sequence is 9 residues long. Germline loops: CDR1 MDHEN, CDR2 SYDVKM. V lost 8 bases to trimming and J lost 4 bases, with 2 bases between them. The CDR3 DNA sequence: TGTGCCAGCGGAGAGACCCAGTACTTC. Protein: CASGETQYF.

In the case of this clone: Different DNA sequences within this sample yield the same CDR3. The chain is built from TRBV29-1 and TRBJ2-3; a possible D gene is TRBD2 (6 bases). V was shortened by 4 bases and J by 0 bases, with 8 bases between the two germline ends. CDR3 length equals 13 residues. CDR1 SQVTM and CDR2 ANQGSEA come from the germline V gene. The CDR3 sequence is CSVAGTSTDTQYF. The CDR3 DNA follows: TGCAGCGTTGCCGGGACTAGCACAGATACGCAGTATTTT.

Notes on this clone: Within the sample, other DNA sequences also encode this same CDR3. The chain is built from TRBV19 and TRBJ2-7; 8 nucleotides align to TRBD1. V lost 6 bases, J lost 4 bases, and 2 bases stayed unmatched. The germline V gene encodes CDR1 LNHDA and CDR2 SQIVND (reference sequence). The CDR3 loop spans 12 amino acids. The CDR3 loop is CASSDRGYEQYF. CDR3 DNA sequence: TGTGCCAGTAGCGACAGGGGTTACGAGCAGTACTTC.

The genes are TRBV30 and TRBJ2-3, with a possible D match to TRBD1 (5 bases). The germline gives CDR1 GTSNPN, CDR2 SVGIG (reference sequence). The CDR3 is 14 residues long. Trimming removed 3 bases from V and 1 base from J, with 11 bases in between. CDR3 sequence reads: CAWSPRDGTDTQYF. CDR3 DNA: TGTGCCTGGAGCCCCAGGGATGGCACAGATACGCAGTATTTT.

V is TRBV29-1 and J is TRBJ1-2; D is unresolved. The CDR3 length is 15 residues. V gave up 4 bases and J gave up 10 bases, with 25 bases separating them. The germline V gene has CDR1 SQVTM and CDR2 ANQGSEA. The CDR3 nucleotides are TGCAGCGTTGCCCCCAAAGACTCCTACCGAGACCCCTACACCTTC. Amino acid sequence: CSVAPKDSYRDPYTF.

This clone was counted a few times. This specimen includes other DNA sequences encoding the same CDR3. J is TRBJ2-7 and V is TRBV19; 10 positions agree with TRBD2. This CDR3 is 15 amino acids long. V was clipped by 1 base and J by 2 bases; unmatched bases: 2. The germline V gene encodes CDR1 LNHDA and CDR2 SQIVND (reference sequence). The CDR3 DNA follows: TGTGCCAGTAGTATAGGGACTAGCGGAACCTACGAGCAGTACTTC. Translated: CASSIGTSGTYEQYF.

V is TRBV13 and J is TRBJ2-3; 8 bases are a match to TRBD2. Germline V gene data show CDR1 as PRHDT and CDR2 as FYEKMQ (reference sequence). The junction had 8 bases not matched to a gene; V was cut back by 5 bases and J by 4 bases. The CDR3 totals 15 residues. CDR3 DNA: TGTGCCAGCAGCCGACGGAGCGGGAGCGCAGATACGCAGTATTTT. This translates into CASSRRSGSADTQYF.

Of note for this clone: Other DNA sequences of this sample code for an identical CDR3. The CDR3 DNA reads TGTGCCAGCAGCTTAGGCGGGGGAGGCAATCAGCCCCAGCATTTT. Its protein is CASSLGGGGNQPQHF. V is TRBV11-2 and J is TRBJ1-5; D is perhaps TRBD1 (5 bases). Per the germline V gene, CDR1 is SGHAT and CDR2 is FQNNGV. This CDR3 is 15 amino acids long. Between the trimmed V and J ends, which lost 1 base and 2 bases, there was a span of 9 bases.

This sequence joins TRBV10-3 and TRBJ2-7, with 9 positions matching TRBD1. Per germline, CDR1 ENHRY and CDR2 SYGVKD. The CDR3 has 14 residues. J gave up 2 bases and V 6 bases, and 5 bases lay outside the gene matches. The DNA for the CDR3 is TGTGCCATCAGGGGGACAGGGCCAACCTACGAGCAGTACTTC. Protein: CAIRGTGPTYEQYF.

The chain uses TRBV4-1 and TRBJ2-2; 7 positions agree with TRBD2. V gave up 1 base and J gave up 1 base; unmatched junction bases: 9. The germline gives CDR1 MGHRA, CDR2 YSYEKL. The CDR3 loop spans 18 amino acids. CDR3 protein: CASSQAGGEVQNTGELFF. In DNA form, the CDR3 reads TGCGCCAGCAGCCAAGCTGGGGGGGAAGTTCAGAACACCGGGGAGCTGTTTTTT.

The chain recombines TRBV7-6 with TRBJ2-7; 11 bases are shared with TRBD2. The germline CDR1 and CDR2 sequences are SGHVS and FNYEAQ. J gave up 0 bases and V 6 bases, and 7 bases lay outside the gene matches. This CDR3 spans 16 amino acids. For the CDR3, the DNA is TGTGCCAGCAGTTCGTTCACTAGCGGGAGCTCCTACGAGCAGTACTTC. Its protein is CASSSFTSGSSYEQYF.

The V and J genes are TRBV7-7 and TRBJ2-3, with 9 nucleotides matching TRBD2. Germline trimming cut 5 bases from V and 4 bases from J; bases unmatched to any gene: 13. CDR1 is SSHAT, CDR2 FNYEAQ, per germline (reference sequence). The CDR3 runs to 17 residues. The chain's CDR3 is CASSPLLAGVWADTQYF. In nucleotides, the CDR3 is TGTGCCAGCAGCCCCCTGTTAGCGGGAGTGTGGGCAGATACGCAGTATTTT.

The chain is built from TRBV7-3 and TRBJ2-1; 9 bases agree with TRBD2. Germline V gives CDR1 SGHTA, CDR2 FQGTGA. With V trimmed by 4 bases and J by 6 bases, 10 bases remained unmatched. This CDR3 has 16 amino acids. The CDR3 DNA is TGTGCCAGCAGCTCGCCTGTAGCGGGAGCAGGCAATGAGCAGTTCTTC. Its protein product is CASSSPVAGAGNEQFF.

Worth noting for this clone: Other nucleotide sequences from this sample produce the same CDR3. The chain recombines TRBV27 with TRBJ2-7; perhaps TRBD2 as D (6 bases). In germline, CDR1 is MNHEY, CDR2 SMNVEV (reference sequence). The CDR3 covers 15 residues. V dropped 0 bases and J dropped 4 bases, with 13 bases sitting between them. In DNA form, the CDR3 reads TGTGCCAGCAGTTTATCCCGGGGCGCGGGATACGAGCAGTACTTC. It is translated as CASSLSRGAGYEQYF.

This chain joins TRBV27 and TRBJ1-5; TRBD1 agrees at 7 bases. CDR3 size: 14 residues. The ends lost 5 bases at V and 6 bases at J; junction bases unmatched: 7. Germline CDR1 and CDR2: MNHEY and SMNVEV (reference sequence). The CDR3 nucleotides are TGTGCCAGCAGTCCGACAGGGCCTGTTCAGCCCCAGCATTTT. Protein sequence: CASSPTGPVQPQHF.

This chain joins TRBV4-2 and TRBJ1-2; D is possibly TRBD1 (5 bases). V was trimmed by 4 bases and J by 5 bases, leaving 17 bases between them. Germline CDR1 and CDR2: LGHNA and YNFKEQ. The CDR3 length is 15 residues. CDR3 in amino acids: CASSRGTGNKYGYTF. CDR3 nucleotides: TGTGCCAGCAGCCGCGGGACGGGAAATAAGTATGGCTACACCTTC.

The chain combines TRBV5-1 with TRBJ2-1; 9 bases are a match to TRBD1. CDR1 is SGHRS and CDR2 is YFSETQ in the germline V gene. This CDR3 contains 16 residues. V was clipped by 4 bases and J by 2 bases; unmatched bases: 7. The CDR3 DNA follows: TGCGCCAGCAGCGCTACAGGGGGCCTGACCTACAATGAGCAGTTCTTC. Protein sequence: CASSATGGLTYNEQFF.

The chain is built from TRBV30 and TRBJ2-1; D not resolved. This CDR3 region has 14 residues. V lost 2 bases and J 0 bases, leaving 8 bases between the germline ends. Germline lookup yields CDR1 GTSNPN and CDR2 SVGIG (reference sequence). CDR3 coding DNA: TGTGCCTGGAGTATGGCGGCCTCCTACAATGAGCAGTTCTTC. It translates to CAWSMAASYNEQFF.

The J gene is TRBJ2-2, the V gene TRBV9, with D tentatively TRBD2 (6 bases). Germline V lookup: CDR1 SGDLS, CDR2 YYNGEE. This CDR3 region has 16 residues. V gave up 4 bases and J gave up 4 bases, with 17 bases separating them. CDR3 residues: CASSPRLGGFTGELFF. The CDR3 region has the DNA TGTGCCAGCAGCCCTAGACTAGGAGGCTTCACCGGGGAGCTGTTTTTT.